The 2 T cell receptor beta chains listed next were all sequenced from one sample in a study of Tregs in tolerant kidney transplant recipients. Assay used: immunoSEQ multiplex PCR; TCRdb lists only in-frame clones, some missing. This table holds 75,000 to 100,000 clones, 93% found once. Recipients received nonmyeloablative bone marrow transplants from related graft donors, with transient mixed chimerism. Source: CD4+ T cells from blood (PBMCs), taken 12 months after the transplant. The receptors here all came from a human patient who received a combined kidney and bone marrow transplant. Certain T cells may be donor cells from the graft.

The rearrangement links TRBV4-1 to TRBJ2-1, with TRBD2 matching 12 bases. The V segment lost 2 bases and the J segment 7 bases; nucleotides outside the gene matches: 6. Germline CDR1 is MGHRA and CDR2 is YSYEKL. This CDR3 is 16 amino acids long. CDR3 in amino acids: CASSQILAGGENEQFF. CDR3 bases: TGCGCCAGCAGCCAAATACTAGCGGGAGGAGAGAATGAGCAGTTCTTC.

The rearrangement uses TRBV4-2 and TRBJ2-7; 9 positions match TRBD1. Losses at the gene ends were 4 bases for V and 1 base for J; bases not matched to a gene: 5. Germline CDR1 reads LGHNA; CDR2 reads YNFKEQ. The CDR3 covers 15 residues. This chain's CDR3 is CASSRTTGGSYEQYF. The CDR3 DNA reads as TGTGCCAGCAGCCGAACGACAGGGGGTTCCTACGAGCAGTACTTC.